These 29 T cell receptor beta chains were all obtained from the same sample, sequenced in a study of blood T cell repertoires in COVID-19 (dated by TCRdb to 2019 to 2021). The library was built by means of the immunoSEQ multiplex PCR assay. Here the immuneACCESS table is served through TCRdb, limited to in-frame sequences with V and J called. Missing clones are a known gap in these copies; in checked studies unresolved V genes cover under half, and the rest lacks a known reason. This sample holds 15,000 or so clones; less than 85% were observed only once. More than 15% of the sample comes from the top ten. The specimen was peripheral blood. Every receptor here comes from a man aged 40-49 years with active or convalescent COVID-19.

The V gene is TRBV6-2 or TRBV6-3, the J gene TRBJ1-5; D is undetermined. Germline CDR1 MNHEY, CDR2 SVGEGT. Deletions cut 2 bases from V and 7 bases from J, with 9 bases between. The CDR3 is 13 residues long. CDR3 sequence reads: CASSYEHIQPQHF. The CDR3 nucleotides read TGTGCCAGCAGTTACGAACACATCCAGCCCCAGCATTTT.

The chain joins TRBV5-6 to TRBJ1-4; 9 nucleotides agree with TRBD1. The CDR3 totals 15 residues. The germline gives CDR1 SGHDT, CDR2 YYEEEE. With 1 base clipped from V and 5 bases from J, the junction kept 3 bases outside the gene matches. In nucleotides, the CDR3 is TGTGCCAGCAGCTTGATACAGGGGGCAAATGAAAAACTGTTTTTT. Amino acid sequence: CASSLIQGANEKLFF.

This chain links TRBV4-3 with TRBJ1-5; a possible D gene is TRBD1 (6 bases). V gave up 0 bases and J gave up 5 bases, with 17 bases separating them. Germline V gene lookup returns CDR1 LGHNA and CDR2 YSLEER. The CDR3 length is 17 residues. DNA of the CDR3: TGCGCCAGCAGCCAAGACCCCACAGGGAATGACTATCAGCCCCAGCATTTT. Protein product: CASSQDPTGNDYQPQHF.

The chain recombines TRBV7-6 with TRBJ1-1; D remains unclear. V was pared by 5 bases and J by 1 base, with 14 bases between. CDR1 is SGHVS and CDR2 is FNYEAQ in the germline V gene. The CDR3 length is 15 residues. The CDR3 reads CASSPGFPQNTEAFF. The CDR3 coding sequence is TGTGCCAGCAGCCCCGGGTTTCCGCAGAACACTGAAGCTTTCTTT.

The chain employs TRBV6-5 and TRBJ1-6, with 8 bases that match TRBD1. V lost 4 bases and J lost 14; bases outside the gene matches: 16. CDR3 size: 16 residues. CDR1 is MNHEY, CDR2 SVGAGI, per germline. CDR3 in DNA: TGTGCCAGCAGTTTTAAAGGTTCAGGGGGCGGTTTGTCCCTCCACTTT. Translated: CASSFKGSGGGLSLHF.

This chain joins TRBV6-5 and TRBJ1-2; 9 nucleotides line up with TRBD1. CDR1 MNHEY and CDR2 SVGAGI come from the germline V gene. The CDR3 is made up of 15 amino acids. The J segment lost 8 bases and the V segment lost 4 bases, leaving 11 bases of the junction unmatched. DNA of the CDR3: TGTGCCAGCAGTTTTATACAGGGGGCCGTAGGAGGCTACACCTTC. Translating gives CASSFIQGAVGGYTF.

The CDR3, as DNA: TGTGCCAGCAGTGAGCAGTCGGGAGATCAGCCCCAGCATTTT. Encoded protein: CASSEQSGDQPQHF. The chain carries TRBV2 and TRBJ1-5; D not certain. The V gene's germline CDR1 is SNHLY and CDR2 FYNNEI. Between the trimmed V and J ends, which lost 3 bases and 5 bases, there was a span of 11 bases. The CDR3 contains 14 residues. Based on the CDR3 plus reference TRBV2 and TRBJ1-5, the full variable domain is EPEVTQTPSHQVTQMGQEVILRCVPISNHLYFYWYRQILGQKVEFLVSFYNNEISEKSEIFDDQFSVERPDGSNFTLKIRSTKLEDSAMYFCASSEQSGDQPQHFGDGTRLSIL.

CDR3 region: CASSQIGTSGGASEQYF. CDR3 nucleotide sequence: TGTGCCAGCAGCCAAATCGGGACTAGCGGGGGGGCGTCCGAGCAGTACTTC. The chain employs TRBV3-1 (or the pseudogene TRBV3-2) and TRBJ2-7; 16 positions match TRBD2. The J segment lost 6 bases and the V segment lost 2 bases, leaving 7 bases of the junction unmatched. This CDR3 is built from 17 residues. Per germline, CDR1 LGHDT and CDR2 YNNKEL (reference sequence).

CDR3 in DNA: TGCGCCAGCAGCACTGACCCGGACAGGGCTTTCACCTTC. Translating gives CASSTDPDRAFTF. This chain joins TRBV10-2 and TRBJ1-2; 8 positions match TRBD1. The CDR3 is 13 amino acids. With 6 bases clipped from V and 13 bases from J, the junction kept 13 bases outside the gene matches. Germline-derived CDR1 and CDR2 are WSHSY and SAAADI.

J is TRBJ1-1 and V is TRBV3-1 (or the pseudogene TRBV3-2); D gene unclear. CDR3 length equals 14 residues. Deletions cut 1 base from V and 1 base from J, with 7 bases between. Germline V gene lookup returns CDR1 LGHDT and CDR2 YNNKEL (reference sequence). The chain's CDR3 is CASSQAGTNTEAFF. CDR3 nucleotide sequence: TGTGCCAGCAGCCAAGCAGGAACGAACACTGAAGCTTTCTTT.

V usage is TRBV6-5 and J usage is TRBJ1-2; TRBD1 matches at 7 bases. V lost 4 bases and J lost 6; bases outside the gene matches: 8. CDR3 length equals 14 residues. Germline V CDR1 and CDR2: MNHEY, SVGAGI. In DNA, the CDR3 is TGTGCCAGCAGTTTGGTAGGGGGCCGGGATGGCTACACCTTC. Translation: CASSLVGGRDGYTF.

This chain uses TRBV4-1 with TRBJ1-1, with 12 bases identical to TRBD1. The CDR3 length is 18 residues. V trimming: 1 base; J trimming: 2 bases; junction bases outside the gene matches: 8. In germline, CDR1 is MGHRA, CDR2 YSYEKL. The CDR3 DNA reads TGCGCCAGCAGCCAAGGAGCGGGACAGGGGGCCTTCAACACTGAAGCTTTCTTT. Its translation is CASSQGAGQGAFNTEAFF.

The chain joins TRBV5-1 to TRBJ1-6; tentatively, D is TRBD1 (6 bases). Germline lookup yields CDR1 SGHRS and CDR2 YFSETQ. V lost 2 bases and J 9 bases, leaving 12 bases between the germline ends. The CDR3 extends over 14 amino acids. This CDR3 is CASSFSGGISPLHF. DNA of the CDR3: TGCGCCAGCAGCTTTTCGGGGGGCATTTCACCCCTCCACTTT. The full variable domain, in which reference TRBV5-1 and TRBJ1-6 provide the parts outside the CDR3, is KAGVTQTPRYLIKTRGQQVTLSCSPISGHRSVSWYQQTPGQGLQFLFEYFSETQRNKGNFPGRFSGRQFSNSRSEMNVSTLELGDSALYLCASSFSGGISPLHFGNGTRLTVT.

The chain joins TRBV11-2 to TRBJ2-5; TRBD2 might be the D (6 bases). CDR1 is SGHAT, CDR2 FQNNGV, per germline. The CDR3 extends over 16 amino acids. V gave up 3 bases and J gave up 5 bases, with 19 bases separating them. The CDR3 coding sequence is TGTGCCAGCAGCTTGGGGGGAGGCCCCGAGGGGGAGACCCAGTACTTC. This gives the protein CASSLGGGPEGETQYF.

This clone has only a few counts. The genes are TRBV11-3 and TRBJ1-1; 7 nucleotides agree with TRBD1. From germline, CDR1 is SGHNT and CDR2 YENEEA. J lost 3 bases, V lost 1 base, and 5 bases had no gene match. The CDR3 is 15 amino acids. The CDR3 nucleotides read TGTGCCAGCAGCTTAGGGACAGGATCGTACACTGAAGCTTTCTTT. This encodes CASSLGTGSYTEAFF.

This chain uses TRBV19 with TRBJ1-1; D is undetermined. Germline-derived CDR1 and CDR2 are LNHDA and SQIVND (reference sequence). The ends were cut back, 6 bases at V and 6 bases at J, with 20 bases in the middle. This CDR3 spans 15 amino acids. CDR3 in amino acids: CASSPFGQSLAEAFF. CDR3 nucleotide sequence: TGTGCCAGTAGCCCCTTTGGGCAGTCATTGGCTGAAGCTTTCTTT. Variable domain in full (rest from reference TRBV19 and TRBJ1-1): DGGITQSPKYLFRKEGQNVTLSCEQNLNHDAMYWYRQDPGQGLRLIYYSQIVNDFQKGDIAEGYSVSREKKESFPLTVTSAQKNPTAFYLCASSPFGQSLAEAFFGQGTRLTVV.

This sequence joins TRBV28 and TRBJ1-2, with D hard to call. The CDR3 contains 11 residues. The germline V gene encodes CDR1 MDHEN and CDR2 SYDVKM. The germline V and J ends were trimmed by 4 bases and 8 bases, with 8 bases remaining between them. The chain's CDR3 is CASSYSRGYTF. DNA of the CDR3: TGTGCCAGCAGTTACTCGCGAGGCTACACCTTC.

This chain joins TRBV28 and TRBJ1-6, with D uncertain. The CDR3 totals 15 residues. CDR1 and CDR2 (germline): MDHEN, SYDVKM. The V end was cut by 2 bases, the J end by 10 bases, with 15 bases between. CDR3 coding DNA: TGTGCCAGCAGTTTACAGGTTCGGATAAGCTCACCCCTCCACTTT. This codes for CASSLQVRISSPLHF. Full variable domain (outside the CDR3, taken from reference TRBV28 and TRBJ1-6): DVKVTQSSRYLVKRTGEKVFLECVQDMDHENMFWYRQDPGLGLRLIYFSYDVKMKEKGDIPEGYSVSREKKERFSLILESASTNQTSMYLCASSLQVRISSPLHFGNGTRLTVT.

This clone has more than one count but fewer than ten. This chain uses TRBV19 with TRBJ1-2; TRBD1 agrees at 7 bases. The CDR3 contains 15 residues. With V trimmed by 6 bases and J by 7 bases, 14 bases remained unmatched. Germline CDR1 is LNHDA and CDR2 is SQIVND (reference sequence). The CDR3 here is CASRGTASPGGGYTF. The DNA of the CDR3 is TGTGCCAGTAGAGGGACAGCATCGCCTGGTGGTGGCTACACCTTC. Full variable domain (rest looked up from reference TRBV19 and TRBJ1-2): DGGITQSPKYLFRKEGQNVTLSCEQNLNHDAMYWYRQDPGQGLRLIYYSQIVNDFQKGDIAEGYSVSREKKESFPLTVTSAQKNPTAFYLCASRGTASPGGGYTFGSGTRLTVV.

V gene TRBV12-3 or TRBV12-4 combines with J gene TRBJ2-7; D is ambiguous. The CDR3 spans 13 residues. V lost 4 bases and J 2 bases, leaving 9 bases between the germline ends. The CDR3 DNA reads TGTGCCAGCAGTTCGGCAGGAACCTACGAGCAGTACTTC. As protein: CASSSAGTYEQYF.

The chain uses TRBV29-1 and TRBJ1-5; 8 bases are a match to TRBD1. The CDR3 is 13 residues long. The V and J ends lost 7 bases and 2 bases, in that order; junction bases with no gene match: 4. Germline-derived CDR1 and CDR2 are SQVTM and ANQGSEA. The CDR3 nucleotides read TGCAGCGCTGCGGACAGGGGCAATCAGCCCCAGCATTTT. Amino acids: CSAADRGNQPQHF. Full variable domain (rest looked up from reference TRBV29-1 and TRBJ1-5): SAVISQKPSRDICQRGTSLTIQCQVDSQVTMMFWYRQQPGQSLTLIATANQGSEATYESGFVIDKFPISRPNLTFSTLTVSNMSPEDSSIYLCSAADRGNQPQHFGDGTRLSIL.

The chain employs TRBV4-1 and TRBJ1-1; TRBD1 is a possible D gene (5 bases). V was trimmed by 4 bases and J by 7 bases, leaving 19 bases between them. CDR3 length equals 15 residues. In germline, CDR1 is MGHRA, CDR2 YSYEKL. CDR3 nucleotide sequence: TGCGCCAGCAGCCGCCCCGCCGGGGGGACCCGTGAAGCTTTCTTT. Amino acids: CASSRPAGGTREAFF.

The chain carries TRBV3-1 (or the pseudogene TRBV3-2) and TRBJ2-7; 8 bases agree with TRBD1. V lost 0 bases to trimming and J lost 3 bases; unmatched junction nucleotides: 4. This CDR3 region has 15 residues. Germline CDR1 and CDR2: LGHDT and YNNKEL (reference sequence). CDR3: CASSQERTGIYEQYF. In DNA, the CDR3 is TGTGCCAGCAGCCAAGAAAGGACAGGGATCTACGAGCAGTACTTC.

The chain uses TRBV6-5 and TRBJ1-2; D remains unclear. Germline V lookup: CDR1 MNHEY, CDR2 SVGAGI. CDR3 length: 11 amino acids. V was cut by 6 bases and J by 8 bases, with 10 bases left in between. For the CDR3, the DNA is TGTGCCAGCAGGGGCGGGCAGGGCTACACCTTC. Translated: CASRGGQGYTF.

The rearrangement joins TRBV2 to TRBJ1-2; 7 bases align to TRBD1. The J segment lost 4 bases and the V segment lost 4 bases, leaving 3 bases of the junction unmatched. CDR3 size: 13 residues. Looked up from germline, CDR1 is SNHLY and CDR2 is FYNNEI. CDR3 residues: CASSGDSLYGYTF. CDR3 nucleotide sequence: TGTGCCAGCAGTGGGGACAGCCTCTATGGCTACACCTTC.

This chain uses TRBV6-2 or TRBV6-3 with TRBJ2-7, with a tentative D call TRBD1 (7 bases). The length of the CDR3 is 17 residues. V gave up 0 bases and J gave up 7 bases, with 22 bases separating them. Germline CDR1 and CDR2: MNHEY and SVGEGT. DNA for the CDR3: TGTGCCAGCAGTTACTCTTCAGGGCCAGGGGGGCATGGTGAGCAGTACTTC. The encoded protein is CASSYSSGPGGHGEQYF.

This chain connects TRBV7-2 to TRBJ1-5; no clear D. This CDR3 has 16 residues. Germline values: CDR1 SGHTA, CDR2 FQGNSA. Trimming cost V 4 bases and J 8 bases, with 21 bases left between them. CDR3 sequence reads: CASSSGIGRALEPQHF. CDR3 DNA: TGTGCCAGCAGCTCCGGCATTGGGCGGGCGCTGGAGCCCCAGCATTTT.

This clone has just a few counts. The genes are TRBV2 and TRBJ2-2; 11 bases line up with TRBD2. Germline lookup yields CDR1 SNHLY and CDR2 FYNNEI. The junction had 8 bases not matched to a gene; V was cut back by 8 bases and J by 0 bases. The CDR3 length is 17 residues. The CDR3 region has the DNA TGTGCCAGCTCAACTAGCGGGGGATCCGCGAACACCGGGGAGCTGTTTTTT. Amino acid sequence: CASSTSGGSANTGELFF. Looking up the rest from reference TRBV2 and TRBJ2-2 gives the full variable domain: EPEVTQTPSHQVTQMGQEVILRCVPISNHLYFYWYRQILGQKVEFLVSFYNNEISEKSEIFDDQFSVERPDGSNFTLKIRSTKLEDSAMYFCASSTSGGSANTGELFFGEGSRLTVL.

The chain uses TRBV2 and TRBJ1-2, with D possibly matching TRBD1 (5 bases). V lost 2 bases to trimming and J lost 5 bases, with 18 bases between them. The CDR3 covers 16 residues. CDR1 and CDR2 from the germline V gene are SNHLY and FYNNEI. CDR3 sequence (DNA): TGTGCCAGCAGTGAAAGGACCCCCTCGGGGGTTTATGGCTACACCTTC. This codes for CASSERTPSGVYGYTF.